The TCR beta chain described here comes from a study of cytomegalovirus exposure and HLA in healthy donors. Method: immunoSEQ multiplex PCR; TCRdb's copy keeps in-frame clones and lacks some. The sample consists of some 120,000 clones, 85% of them appearing once. In the case of this clone: Antigen: not known.

Study-wide results and caveats: In vitro confirmation showed a few CMV-associated chains to be CMV antigen specific. Cytomegalovirus association was listed for 164 TCR beta chains.

The CDR3 contains 16 residues. V was shortened by 8 bases and J by 2 bases, with 18 bases between the two germline ends. The sequence came from a woman aged 25 to 39 in good health and CMV-seronegative. V is TRBV23-1 and J is TRBJ1-4; no reliable D call. TRBV23-1 is reported as an ORF; its role is uncertain. The sequenced sample consisted of PBMCs. The CDR3 bases are TGCGCCAGCCCACATCGACTGTCGGCGACTAATGAAAAACTGTTTTTT. Its protein product is CASPHRLSATNEKLFF.